Below are 24 T cell receptor beta chains sequenced from a single sample in a study of shared clonotypes between healthy human individuals. TCRdb's table, derived via immunoSEQ multiplex PCR, lists solely in-frame clones and lacks some. The table includes about 710,000 clones, around 78% detected once. The sample taken for sequencing was memory CD4+ T cells sorted from blood. Indicated subset: CD45RA-negative fraction. These receptors all stem from a woman aged 25 to 39 in good health.

The J gene is TRBJ2-7, the V gene TRBV7-7, with 10 nucleotides matching TRBD2. CDR1 and CDR2 (germline): SSHAT, FNYEAQ (reference sequence). With 2 bases clipped from V and 7 bases from J, the junction kept 8 bases outside the gene matches. CDR3 length equals 15 residues. The CDR3 coding sequence is TGTGCCAGCAGCTTATCTAGCGGGGGCATGGGTGAGCAGTACTTC. It encodes CASSLSSGGMGEQYF.

The J gene is TRBJ1-1, the V gene TRBV5-5; no reliable D call. The CDR3 extends over 14 amino acids. The V end was cut by 0 bases, the J end by 6 bases, with 12 bases between. CDR1 and CDR2 (germline): SGHKS, YYEKEE (reference sequence). CDR3 DNA sequence: TGTGCCAGCAGCTTGGCTGCCGGGATCGCTGAAGCTTTCTTT. Its protein product is CASSLAAGIAEAFF.

CDR3 sequence: CAWSRGAEDGYTF. In DNA form, the CDR3 reads TGTGCCTGGAGTCGGGGGGCGGAGGATGGCTACACCTTC. V and J are TRBV30 and TRBJ1-2; a weak D match, TRBD1 (6 bases). The CDR3 loop spans 13 amino acids. Germline V lookup: CDR1 GTSNPN, CDR2 SVGIG (reference sequence). Trimming cost V 2 bases and J 6 bases, with 13 bases left between them.

This clone has more than one count but fewer than ten. V is TRBV30 and J is TRBJ2-1, with TRBD2 as a possible D gene (6 bases). There are 12 residues in the CDR3. The germline V and J ends were trimmed by 8 bases and 5 bases, with 13 bases remaining between them. CDR1 and CDR2 (germline): GTSNPN, SVGIG (reference sequence). The CDR3 reads CAERAIHNEQFF. In DNA, the CDR3 is TGTGCCGAGCGGGCCATCCACAATGAGCAGTTCTTC.

In its sample, this clone was seen once. The chain joins TRBV7-2 to TRBJ2-1; D remains ambiguous. The CDR3 loop spans 12 amino acids. Germline-derived CDR1 and CDR2 are SGHTA and FQGNSA. V was pared by 4 bases and J by 8 bases, with 9 bases between. CDR3 in DNA: TGTGCCAGCAGCTCACAGAGCTATGAGCAGTTCTTC. It translates to CASSSQSYEQFF. The entire variable domain, with the rest obtained from reference TRBV7-2 and TRBJ2-1, is as follows: GAGVSQSPSNKVTEKGKDVELRCDPISGHTALYWYRQSLGQGLEFLIYFQGNSAPDKSGLPSDRFSAERTGGSVSTLTIQRTQQEDSAVYLCASSSQSYEQFFGPGTRLTVL.

This clone was counted only a few times. This chain joins TRBV7-9 and TRBJ1-3; a possible D gene is TRBD1 (5 bases). This CDR3 is built from 15 residues. The germline V gene encodes CDR1 SEHNR and CDR2 FQNEAQ (reference sequence). With 4 bases removed from V and 1 base from J, the gap between germline ends came to 11 bases. CDR3 sequence reads: CASSYPGTSGNTIYF. CDR3 coding DNA: TGTGCCAGCAGCTACCCCGGGACGTCTGGAAACACCATATATTTT. Complete variable domain (other parts from reference TRBV7-9 and TRBJ1-3): DTGVSQNPRHKITKRGQNVTFRCDPISEHNRLYWYRQTLGQGPEFLTYFQNEAQLEKSRLLSDRFSAERPKGSFSTLEIQRTEQGDSAMYLCASSYPGTSGNTIYFGEGSWLTVV.

The CDR3, as DNA: TGCGCCAGCAGCTTGCAGGCAGGGAGGGACGAGCAGTACTTC. Translation: CASSLQAGRDEQYF. The chain combines TRBV5-1 with TRBJ2-7; 7 positions agree with TRBD2. The CDR3 sequence is 14 residues long. Germline assignment: CDR1 SGHRS and CDR2 YFSETQ. With V trimmed by 1 base and J by 5 bases, 6 bases remained unmatched. The full variable domain, completed using reference TRBV5-1 and TRBJ2-7, is KAGVTQTPRYLIKTRGQQVTLSCSPISGHRSVSWYQQTPGQGLQFLFEYFSETQRNKGNFPGRFSGRQFSNSRSEMNVSTLELGDSALYLCASSLQAGRDEQYFGPGTRLTVT.

This clone showed up just a few times. The V gene is TRBV27, the J gene TRBJ2-1; D uncertain. V gave up 5 bases and J gave up 8 bases, with 16 bases separating them. The germline gives CDR1 MNHEY, CDR2 SMNVEV (reference sequence). The CDR3 has 14 amino acids. The CDR3 nucleotides read TGTGCCAGCAGTCCCTCACGTGCATCCCATGAGCAGTTCTTC. Its translation is CASSPSRASHEQFF.

This clone was counted only a few times. CDR3 protein: CSADRGGETQYF. In DNA, the CDR3 is TGCAGCGCGGACAGGGGCGGGGAGACCCAGTACTTC. The genes are TRBV29-1 and TRBJ2-5; 9 bases line up with TRBD1. This CDR3 comprises 12 residues. V dropped 7 bases and J dropped 5; count of bases not matched to a gene: 5. In germline, CDR1 is SQVTM, CDR2 ANQGSEA. Full variable domain (missing parts from reference TRBV29-1 and TRBJ2-5): SAVISQKPSRDICQRGTSLTIQCQVDSQVTMMFWYRQQPGQSLTLIATANQGSEATYESGFVIDKFPISRPNLTFSTLTVSNMSPEDSSIYLCSADRGGETQYFGPGTRLLVL.

The chain employs TRBV15 and TRBJ1-1; the D is unclear. Trimming cost V 0 bases and J 0 bases, with 14 bases left between them. There are 17 residues in the CDR3. Germline V lookup: CDR1 LNHNV, CDR2 YYDKDF (reference sequence). CDR3 nucleotide sequence: TGTGCCACCAGCAGAGACCCAACAGCCTACATGAACACTGAAGCTTTCTTT. Translation: CATSRDPTAYMNTEAFF.

This clone was counted once. The chain is built from TRBV28 and TRBJ2-3, with 7 bases fitting TRBD1. CDR1 is MDHEN, CDR2 SYDVKM, per germline. The trim removed 6 bases at V and 8 bases at J, leaving 5 bases unmatched. The CDR3 runs 12 residues. Here the CDR3 DNA reads TGTGCCAGCAGCAAGGGGGCAGCTACGCAGTATTTT. Its protein product is CASSKGAATQYF.

This clone was found a few times. The chain uses TRBV18 and TRBJ1-3; D possibly corresponds to TRBD1 (5 bases). CDR1 and CDR2 from the germline V gene are KGHSH and LQKENI. V lost 1 base, J lost 0 bases, and 7 bases lay in between. This CDR3 has 15 residues. The CDR3 region is CASSPRDLSGNTIYF. The CDR3 nucleotides read TGTGCCAGCTCACCACGGGACCTCTCTGGAAACACCATATATTTT.

This clone was seen a handful of times. This chain joins TRBV6-1 and TRBJ1-4, with a weak D call TRBD1 (5 bases). Trimming stripped 4 bases from V and 6 bases from J, with 18 bases between. In germline, CDR1 is MNHNS, CDR2 SASEGT. The CDR3 loop spans 16 amino acids. CDR3 sequence (DNA): TGTGCCAGCAGTGTTACAGGCTCGCCCGTATATGAAAAACTGTTTTTT. It specifies CASSVTGSPVYEKLFF.

This clone was recorded many times. The chain employs TRBV25-1 and TRBJ2-1, with D uncertain. CDR1 and CDR2 from the germline V gene are MGHDK and SYGVNS. CDR3 length equals 15 residues. Deletions cut 1 base from V and 8 bases from J, with 15 bases between. The CDR3, as DNA: TGTGCCAGCAGTGAATCCCGGCCAGGTCTACATGAGCAGTTCTTC. It is translated as CASSESRPGLHEQFF.

The genes are TRBV27 and TRBJ2-7, with TRBD1 identical over 9 bases. This CDR3 spans 14 amino acids. CDR1 and CDR2 from the germline V gene are MNHEY and SMNVEV (reference sequence). After removal of 4 bases from V and 6 bases from J, the junction contained 7 bases not matched to a gene. CDR3 sequence (DNA): TGTGCCAGCAGTTACTTACAGGGGGCTGGCGAGCAGTACTTC. Amino acids: CASSYLQGAGEQYF.

The V gene is TRBV7-2, the J gene TRBJ2-1; 11 bases match TRBD2. V was clipped by 0 bases and J by 8 bases; unmatched bases: 9. Germline CDR1 and CDR2: SGHTA and FQGNSA. This CDR3 region has 17 residues. The CDR3: CASSLALAGDGSDEQFF. For the CDR3, the DNA is TGTGCCAGCAGCTTAGCACTAGCGGGAGACGGATCCGATGAGCAGTTCTTC.

The chain is built from TRBV19 and TRBJ2-7; no clear D gene. The V end lost 8 bases, the J end lost 3 bases, and 11 bases lay between the germline ends. The germline V gene has CDR1 LNHDA and CDR2 SQIVND (reference sequence). The CDR3 runs 12 residues. Here the CDR3 reads CASAEYGYEQYF. CDR3 nucleotide sequence: TGTGCCAGTGCAGAATATGGCTACGAGCAGTACTTC.

This clone was found a few times. The chain carries TRBV6-1 and TRBJ2-2, with D tentatively TRBD1 (6 bases). V was clipped by 7 bases and J by 0 bases, with 9 bases between them. The CDR3 extends over 14 amino acids. Germline-derived CDR1 and CDR2 are MNHNS and SASEGT. The CDR3 is CASKGQPNTGELFF. DNA for the CDR3: TGTGCCAGCAAAGGACAGCCGAACACCGGGGAGCTGTTTTTT.

The chain uses TRBV20-1 and TRBJ2-7; D remains unclear. With 6 bases removed from V and 6 bases from J, the gap between germline ends came to 12 bases. Germline lookup yields CDR1 DFQATT and CDR2 SNEGSKA (reference sequence). This CDR3 comprises 11 residues. CDR3 sequence reads: CSAKKKSEQYF. CDR3 nucleotide sequence: TGCAGTGCAAAAAAGAAATCCGAGCAGTACTTC.

The chain combines TRBV7-2 with TRBJ2-7, with D possibly being TRBD2 (5 bases). The CDR3 has 16 amino acids. V dropped 5 bases and J dropped 0 bases, with 17 bases sitting between them. CDR1 and CDR2 from the germline V gene are SGHTA and FQGNSA. As DNA, the CDR3 is TGTGCCAGCAGCCCCAGCGGCGGACTCACCTCCTACGAGCAGTACTTC. Translated: CASSPSGGLTSYEQYF.

The chain carries TRBV2 and TRBJ2-1, with D perhaps given as TRBD1 or TRBD2 (5 bases each). The V end was cut by 6 bases, the J end by 4 bases, with 10 bases between. The germline gives CDR1 SNHLY, CDR2 FYNNEI. The CDR3 has 13 amino acids. CDR3 sequence: CASRRDGYNEQFF. CDR3 sequence (DNA): TGTGCCAGCAGGAGGGACGGATACAATGAGCAGTTCTTC. Filled out from reference TRBV2 and TRBJ2-1, the complete variable domain reads EPEVTQTPSHQVTQMGQEVILRCVPISNHLYFYWYRQILGQKVEFLVSFYNNEISEKSEIFDDQFSVERPDGSNFTLKIRSTKLEDSAMYFCASRRDGYNEQFFGPGTRLTVL.

The chain links TRBV7-9 to TRBJ2-2, with 14 nucleotides matching TRBD2. Germline CDR1 reads SEHNR; CDR2 reads FQNEAQ (reference sequence). The CDR3 is 19 amino acids. After removal of 2 bases from V and 6 bases from J, the junction contained 11 bases not matched to a gene. CDR3 nucleotide sequence: TGTGCCAGCAGCTTACCCGTGGGACTAGCGGGAGTAATGGCCGGGGAGCTGTTTTTT. This translates into CASSLPVGLAGVMAGELFF.

This clone showed up just a few times. The V and J genes are TRBV9 and TRBJ1-3; TRBD1 agrees at 9 bases. V was pared by 0 bases and J by 0 bases, with 10 bases of the junction left unmatched. Germline loops: CDR1 SGDLS, CDR2 YYNGEE. This CDR3 region has 19 residues. This CDR3 reads CASSVGQGVLSFSGNTIYF. The CDR3 coding sequence is TGTGCCAGCAGCGTAGGACAGGGGGTCCTTTCTTTCTCTGGAAACACCATATATTTT.

The rearrangement uses TRBV19 and TRBJ2-1; 11 bases fit TRBD2. The germline CDR1 and CDR2 sequences are LNHDA and SQIVND (reference sequence). V was pared by 4 bases and J by 5 bases, with 4 bases of the junction left unmatched. The CDR3 sequence is 15 residues long. Here the CDR3 DNA reads TGTGCCAGTAGTACTCATAGCGGGAGGGACAATGAGCAGTTCTTC. Translating gives CASSTHSGRDNEQFF.